This T cell receptor (beta chain) emerged from a study of blood T cells in healthy people across ages. V was clipped by 0 bases and J by 7 bases, with 7 bases between them. The CDR3 covers 14 residues. Germline CDR1 is LGHNA and CDR2 is YNFKEQ. Individuals who donated were healthy Caucasians from Russia aged roughly 6 to 90. Total RNA, at least 5 micrograms per sample, came from PBMCs. A second about 6 to 12 cycle PCR used barcoded and J-beta primers. TCRdb recomputed calls from the 5' RACE reads with MiXCR, one row per CDR3 protein. The table lists fewer than 2,000,000 distinct CDR3 sequences, around 42% of them singletons, with about 23% in the top ten.

This receptor was taken from a human donor in good health. The sample taken for sequencing was blood. The V and J genes are TRBV4-2 and TRBJ1-6; D not certain. For the CDR3, the DNA is TGTGCCAGCAGCCAAGAGGGGTCCAATTCACCCCTCCACTTT. The encoded protein is CASSQEGSNSPLHF.